This T cell receptor (beta chain) was captured in a study of cytomegalovirus exposure and HLA in healthy donors. The study's findings and limits: Rare TCR sequences predominated, though certain public TCRs were found in many donors. Cytomegalovirus status was reportedly diagnosed by the classifier with high sensitivity and specificity. A missense DCLRE1C variant was associated with V- and J-gene trimming of TCR beta chains in a later analysis, and an independent cohort replicated the association. Several of the most significant clusters were apparently associated with common viral pathogens in a later analysis.

This CDR3 comprises 14 residues. Deletions cut 3 bases from V and 0 bases from J, with 9 bases between. Germline CDR1 MDHEN, CDR2 SYDVKM. Details on this clone: Its antigen is unknown.

PCR used 60 Vbeta primers and 13 Jbeta primers. Libraries were prepared by immunoSEQ multiplex PCR; TCRdb keeps only in-frame clonotypes and omits some of them. The table lists some 120,000 clones, roughly 75% of them singletons. The receptor was derived from a woman in her forties or fifties in good health and CMV-seronegative. The chain links TRBV28 to TRBJ2-7; D might be TRBD2 (5 bases). The sample taken for sequencing was PBMCs. The chain's CDR3 is CASSLISDSYEQYF. The CDR3 nucleotides read TGTGCCAGCAGTTTGATTAGCGACTCCTACGAGCAGTACTTC.